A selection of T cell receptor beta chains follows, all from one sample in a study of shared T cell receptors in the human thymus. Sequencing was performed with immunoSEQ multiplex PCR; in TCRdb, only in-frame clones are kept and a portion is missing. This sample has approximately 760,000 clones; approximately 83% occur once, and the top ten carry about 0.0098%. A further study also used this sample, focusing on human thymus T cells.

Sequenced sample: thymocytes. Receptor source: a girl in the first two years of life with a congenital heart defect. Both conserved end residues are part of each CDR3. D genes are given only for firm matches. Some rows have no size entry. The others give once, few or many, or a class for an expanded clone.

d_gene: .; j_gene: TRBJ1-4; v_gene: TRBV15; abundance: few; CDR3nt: TGTGCCACCAGCGTAAACAGAGCAACTAATGAAAAACTGTTTTTT; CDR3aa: CATSVNRATNEKLFF
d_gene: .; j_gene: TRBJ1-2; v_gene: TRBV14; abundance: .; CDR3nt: TGTGCCAGCAGCCAACTCGACAGGCCCTATGGCTACACCTTC; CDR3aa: CASSQLDRPYGYTF
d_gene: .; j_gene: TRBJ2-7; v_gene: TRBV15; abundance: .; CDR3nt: TGTGCCACCAGCAGAGATAGCCAGTCCCGTGTAGAGCAGTACTTC; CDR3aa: CATSRDSQSRVEQYF
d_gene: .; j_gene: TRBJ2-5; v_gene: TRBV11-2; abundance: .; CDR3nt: TGTGCCAGCAGCTCATACAGGGTTGAGACCCAGTACTTC; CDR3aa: CASSSYRVETQYF
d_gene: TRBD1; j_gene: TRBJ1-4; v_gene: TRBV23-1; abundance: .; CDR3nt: TGCGCCAGCAGTCAATCGATCAGGGGGCCGGGACTGTTTTTT; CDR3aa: CASSQSIRGPGLFF
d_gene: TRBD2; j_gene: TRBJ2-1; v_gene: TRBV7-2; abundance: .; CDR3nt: TGTGCCAGCAGCTGCCGACTAGCGGGGTATCATGAGCAGTTCTTC; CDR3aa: CASSCRLAGYHEQFF
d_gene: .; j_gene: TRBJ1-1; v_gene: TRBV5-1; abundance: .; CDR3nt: TGCGCCAGCAGCTTGGCACCAGGGAACACTGAAGCTTTCTTT; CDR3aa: CASSLAPGNTEAFF
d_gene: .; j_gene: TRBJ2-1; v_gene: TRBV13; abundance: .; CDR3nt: TGTGCCAGCAGCTTATTTGTCGAATACAGGTCGACCAATGAGCAGTTCTTC; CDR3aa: CASSLFVEYRSTNEQFF
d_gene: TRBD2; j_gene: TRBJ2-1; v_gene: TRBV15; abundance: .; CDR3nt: TGTGCCACCAGCGGGACTAGCGGGGGATACAATGAGCAGTTCTTC; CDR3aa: CATSGTSGGYNEQFF
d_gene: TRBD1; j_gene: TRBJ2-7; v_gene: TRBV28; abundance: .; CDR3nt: TGTGCCAGCAGACCCGCTGGACAGGGCACCTACGAGCAGTACTTC; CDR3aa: CASRPAGQGTYEQYF
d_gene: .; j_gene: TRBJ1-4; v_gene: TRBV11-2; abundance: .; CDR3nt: TGTGCCAGCAGCTTAGAGGACAGAGAAAGAACTAATGAAAAACTGTTTTTT; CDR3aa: CASSLEDRERTNEKLFF
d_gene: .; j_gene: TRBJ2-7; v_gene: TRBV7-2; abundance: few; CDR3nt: TGTGCCAGCAGCTTAGCGTGTCGGCCAGGTATCTACGAGCAGTACTTC; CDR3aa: CASSLACRPGIYEQYF
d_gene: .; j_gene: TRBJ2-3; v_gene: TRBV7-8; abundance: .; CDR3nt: TGTGCCAGCAGCTTGTGCGCGGGGTGGGAGCTCGCAGATACGCAGTATTTT; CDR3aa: CASSLCAGWELADTQYF
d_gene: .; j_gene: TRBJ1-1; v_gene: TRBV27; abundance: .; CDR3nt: TGTGCCAGCAGTTTAGGTTGGGACAAAGCACCCCTCGGGAACACTGAAGCTTTCTTT; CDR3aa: CASSLGWDKAPLGNTEAFF
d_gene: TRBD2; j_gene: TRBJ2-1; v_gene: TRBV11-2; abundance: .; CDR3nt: TGTGCCAGCAGCTTAGGGGTTTTAGCGGGGGGGTTCTTC; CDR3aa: CASSLGVLAGGFF
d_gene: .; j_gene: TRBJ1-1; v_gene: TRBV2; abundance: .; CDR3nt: TGTGCCAGCAGTGAGGCGGCCATGAACACTGAAGCTTTCTTT; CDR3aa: CASSEAAMNTEAFF
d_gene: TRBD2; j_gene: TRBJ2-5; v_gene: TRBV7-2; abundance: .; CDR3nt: TGTGCCAGCAGCCCCTTACTAGCGGGGGGGGAAGAGACCCAGTACTTC; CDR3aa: CASSPLLAGGEETQYF
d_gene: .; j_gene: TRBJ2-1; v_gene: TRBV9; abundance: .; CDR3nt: TGTGCCAGCAGCCCCAGGGCAGGGGCCTTATGGGAGCAGTTCTTC; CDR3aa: CASSPRAGALWEQFF
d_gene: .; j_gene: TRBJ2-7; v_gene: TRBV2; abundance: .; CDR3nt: TGTGCCAGCGAGAGTCCCCCCGAGCAGTACTTC; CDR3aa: CASESPPEQYF
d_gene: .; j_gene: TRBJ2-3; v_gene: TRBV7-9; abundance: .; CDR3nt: TGTGCCAGCAGCATACGGACAGTAAATACGCAGTATTTT; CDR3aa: CASSIRTVNTQYF
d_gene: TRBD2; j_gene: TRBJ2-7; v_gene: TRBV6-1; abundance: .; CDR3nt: TGTGCCAGCATCGGACTAGCGGCCACCTCCTACGAGCAGTACTTC; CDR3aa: CASIGLAATSYEQYF
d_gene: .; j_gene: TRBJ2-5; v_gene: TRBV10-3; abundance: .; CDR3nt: TGTGCCATCAGTGGTCGGGGACTGTTAGAGACCCAGTACTTC; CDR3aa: CAISGRGLLETQYF